Reported below is one TCR beta chain. This clonotype is regarded as medium-sized (0.01 to 0.1%). Its antigen remains undetermined. Base qualities are missing; no much larger clone stands one base away. This entry belongs to a study of spatial heterogeneity in lung cancer (dated by TCRdb to about 2019). In the study overall: Beta-chain transcripts were consistently detected in greater numbers than alpha-chain transcripts, which likely reflected higher beta-chain transcript abundance. A strong correlation was found between TCR transcript counts in tumor regions and a T cell transcriptional module score from matched bulk RNA-seq. In the raw uncorrected reads, each unique combination of TCR and UMI appeared more than ten times on average. TCR alpha and beta repertoires were quantitatively compared across multiple tumor regions, matched nontumor lung and blood in non-small cell lung cancer. Nonsynonymous mutation counts, determined by whole-exome sequencing of tumor tissue, were related to TCR repertoire features. Both alpha and beta chains were TCR-sequenced in 200 or so tumor regions, 64 matched nontumor lung samples and around 54 PBMC samples obtained at surgery. General conclusions and limits of the study: Additional single-cell paired TCR alpha and beta sequencing was considered necessary to confirm, at a functional level, the hypothesis that regional TCRs recognize regional mutations. TCR-seq coverage of tumor T cells was estimated at only roughly 6.5% for alpha chains and 12% to 15% for beta chains. Counts of ubiquitous and regional expanded TCRs were found to correlate with counts of ubiquitous and regional nonsynonymous mutations, respectively. The tumor nonsynonymous mutation count correlated with the number of expanded alpha and beta TCRs within the tumor.

The time point label, as the study defines it: sample taken at primary tumor resection. The donors were some 76 patients from the lung TRACERx cohort who had early-stage, untreated non-small cell lung cancer. TCR sequencing used whole RNA extracted from tumor and nontumor lung tissue, or from cryopreserved PBMC samples, without cell sorting. A patient was chosen for TCR sequencing only when enough RNA was available from at least two tumor regions. A lung pathologist reviewed the tumor and adjacent nontumor lung specimens before the specimens were selected. Library prep was done by 5' RACE. The reads were generated on a NextSeq 500. To allow correction of PCR and sequencing errors, the TCR library protocol tagged every TCR cDNA molecule with a unique molecular identifier. In the paper's pipeline: TCR identification, UMI-based error correction and CDR3 extraction were performed with Decombinator tools. TCRs above a frequency of 2 per 1,000, corresponding to the top 1% of the tumor frequency distribution, were defined as expanded. Expanded tumor TCRs statistically deemed absent (corrected P<0.05) from at least one tumor region were classed as regional, and all other expanded tumor TCRs were classed as ubiquitous. Rényi diversity was computed with the R vegan package after subsampling each repertoire 100 times to 5,000 TCRs. CDR3 similarity networks were constructed using string-kernel similarity of amino acid triplets, with links drawn between CDR3s whose pairwise similarity was above 0.82. TCRdb's own reprocessing of the public reads used fastp at Q25 and MiXCR and kept productive beta chains. Rows are combined by CDR3 protein, so each entry shows the most common genes and DNA. The V and J calls follow TCRdb's processing rather than the paper's. In all, the sample holds roughly 7,700 distinct CDR3 sequences, and less than 15% of those were seen once. About 10% of the sample belongs to the ten largest clones.

CDR1 and CDR2 were assigned from the germline V gene as SGHTA and FQGNSA. A distance of 12 bases separates the germline ends of V and J, which lose 1 base and 6 bases respectively. Its CDR3 holds 14 amino acids, cysteine through phenylalanine. The kept DNA is CDR3 alone, 42 bases in frame from the first base. The clonotype originates from a male donor with early-stage non-small cell lung cancer. The chain links TRBV7-2 with TRBJ1-2; there is no confident call for the D gene. Sequencing was performed on lung tumor tissue, taken at surgery. The CDR3 corresponds to CASSLVPGQDGYTF. The nucleotides are TGTGCCAGCAGCTTAGTTCCAGGCCAGGATGGCTACACCTTC.